This TCR beta chain appears in the sequencing data of a study of patients and donors after allogeneic stem cell transplantation. The V and J ends lost 4 bases and 6 bases, in that order; junction bases with no gene match: 5. This CDR3 region has 16 residues. The germline V gene encodes CDR1 SGHKS and CDR2 YYEKEE (reference sequence). Each CDR3 protein is one row after TCRdb ran MiXCR on the RT-PCR reads. The data hold 800,000 to 1,000,000 distinct CDR3 sequences, with roughly 18% observed a single time. The TCR sequence derives from a human donor who was either an allogeneic HSCT recipient or a stem cell or donor lymphocyte infusion donor (not recorded which). It is not recorded whose cells these are; they may come from a transplant donor. Sequenced input: blood, either unsorted or a sorted T cell fraction (not recorded which). The V gene is TRBV5-5, the J gene TRBJ2-2; 14 nucleotides line up with TRBD2. The CDR3 reads CASSVLTSGGAGELFF. The CDR3 DNA is TGTGCCAGCAGCGTCCTGACTAGCGGGGGGGCCGGGGAGCTGTTTTTT.